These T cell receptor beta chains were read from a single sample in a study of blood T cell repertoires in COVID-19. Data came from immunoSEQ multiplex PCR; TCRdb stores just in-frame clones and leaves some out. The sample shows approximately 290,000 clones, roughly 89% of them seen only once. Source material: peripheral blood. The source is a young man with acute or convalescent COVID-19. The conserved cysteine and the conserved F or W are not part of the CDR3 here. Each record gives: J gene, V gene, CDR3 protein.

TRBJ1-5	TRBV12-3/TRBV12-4	ASSFGSNQPQH
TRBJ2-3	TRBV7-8	ASSLVGGYTDTQY
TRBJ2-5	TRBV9	ASSEGVAETQY
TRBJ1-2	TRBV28	ASIRGAANYGYT
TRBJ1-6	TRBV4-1	ASSQDMLGGLRNSPLH
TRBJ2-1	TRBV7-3	ASSPNRLGHNEQF
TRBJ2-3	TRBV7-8	ASSRHTDTQY
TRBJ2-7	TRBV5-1	ASSLDGQGVYEQY
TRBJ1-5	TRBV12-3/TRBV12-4	ASSKGGQPQH
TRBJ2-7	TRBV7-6	ASSPGTGVGYEQY
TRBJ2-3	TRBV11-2	ASSLIAGGPDTQY
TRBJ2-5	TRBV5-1	ASSLAVAGGLETQY
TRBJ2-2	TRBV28	ASSLGSSGAGELF
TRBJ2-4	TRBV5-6	ASSLVGGSGDIQY
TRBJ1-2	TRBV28	ASSPGGQGARGYT
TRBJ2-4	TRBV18	ASSLGPVAKNIQY
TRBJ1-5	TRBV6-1	ASYKIQGNQPQH
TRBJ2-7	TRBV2	ASQGLTYEQY
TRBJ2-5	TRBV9	ASSPGLAGRETQY
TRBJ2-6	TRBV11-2	ASSYRTVSSGANVLT
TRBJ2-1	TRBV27	ASSFSPDRKNEQF
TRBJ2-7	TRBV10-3	AISGPGQGTYEQY
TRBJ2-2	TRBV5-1	ASSPWTGNAGELF
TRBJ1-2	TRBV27	ASSSFGTGSFYGYT
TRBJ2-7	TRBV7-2	ASSSGGAYEQY
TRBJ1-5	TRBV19	ATHRQGAGQPQH
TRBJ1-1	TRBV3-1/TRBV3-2	ASSLDRDEAF
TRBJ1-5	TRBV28	ASSLWQYSNQPQH
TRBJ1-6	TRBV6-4	ASSDPGTPLH
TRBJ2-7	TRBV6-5	ASSYSMGGPYEQY
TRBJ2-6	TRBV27	ASSLLISGGGLSGANVLT
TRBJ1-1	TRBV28	ASSFQRQGATEAF
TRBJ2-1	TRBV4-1	ASSQGPSGYNEQF
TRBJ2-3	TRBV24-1	ATSDRGLAGLVPNTDTQY
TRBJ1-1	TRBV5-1	ASSTSGTGITEAF
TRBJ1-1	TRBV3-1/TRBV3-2	ASSRNEVPEAF
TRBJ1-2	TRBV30	ACRDSLIYGYT
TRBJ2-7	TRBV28	ASSLISGTWIYEQY
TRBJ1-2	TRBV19	ASNPTGTEPYGYT
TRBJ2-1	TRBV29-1	SVWTSGRKKNEQF
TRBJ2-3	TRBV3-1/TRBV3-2	ASSQERGGDTDTQY
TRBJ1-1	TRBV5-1	ASSYRVDNTEAF
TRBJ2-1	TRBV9	ASSVDIDCRF
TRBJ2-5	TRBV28	ASSNPRTGPSQETQY
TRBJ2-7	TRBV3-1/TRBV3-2	ASSQGLAVVYEQY
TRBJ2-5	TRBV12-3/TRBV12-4	ASSFSGETQY
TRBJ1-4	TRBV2	ASSEGHAATNEKLF
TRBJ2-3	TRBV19	ASSNRGGTDTQY
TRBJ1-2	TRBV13	ASSPYGQGEHGYT
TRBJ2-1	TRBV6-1	ASSEATGLYREGDNEQF
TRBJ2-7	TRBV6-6	ASSPTSGTYEQY
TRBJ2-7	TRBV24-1	ATSEPGVIHYEQY
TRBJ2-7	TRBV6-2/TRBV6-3	ASSYLIVAGDRYEQY
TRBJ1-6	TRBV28	ASSFGGREYNSPLH